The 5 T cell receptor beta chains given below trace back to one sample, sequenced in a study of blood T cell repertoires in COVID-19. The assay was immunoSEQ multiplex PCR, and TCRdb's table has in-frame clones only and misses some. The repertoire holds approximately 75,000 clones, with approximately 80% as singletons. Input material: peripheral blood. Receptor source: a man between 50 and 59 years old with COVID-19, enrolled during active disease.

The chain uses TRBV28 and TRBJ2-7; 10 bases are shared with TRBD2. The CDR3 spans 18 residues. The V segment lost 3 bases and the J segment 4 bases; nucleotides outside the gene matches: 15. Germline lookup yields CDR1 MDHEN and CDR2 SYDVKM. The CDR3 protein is CASSLNISGRALSYEQYF. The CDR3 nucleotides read TGTGCCAGCAGTTTGAATATCAGCGGGAGGGCCTTGAGTTACGAGCAGTACTTC.

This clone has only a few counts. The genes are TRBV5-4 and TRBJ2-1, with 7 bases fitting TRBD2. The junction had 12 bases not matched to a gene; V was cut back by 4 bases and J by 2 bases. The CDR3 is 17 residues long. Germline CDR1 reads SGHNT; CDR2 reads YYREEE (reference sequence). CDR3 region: CASSPSGGSLAYNEQFF. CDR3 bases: TGTGCCAGCAGCCCCTCGGGCGGGAGTCTCGCCTACAATGAGCAGTTCTTC.

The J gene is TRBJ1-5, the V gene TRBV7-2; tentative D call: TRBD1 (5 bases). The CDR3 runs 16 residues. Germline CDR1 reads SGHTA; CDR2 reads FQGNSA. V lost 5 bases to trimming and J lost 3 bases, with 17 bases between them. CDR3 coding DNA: TGTGCCAGCAGCCCCTCCCCTGACAGATACAATCAGCCCCAGCATTTT. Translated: CASSPSPDRYNQPQHF.

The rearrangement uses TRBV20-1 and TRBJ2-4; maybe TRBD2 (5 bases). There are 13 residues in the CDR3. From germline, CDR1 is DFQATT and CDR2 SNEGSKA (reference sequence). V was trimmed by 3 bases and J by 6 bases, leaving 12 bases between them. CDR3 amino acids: CSASEGALNIQYF. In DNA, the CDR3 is TGCAGTGCTAGTGAGGGAGCGCTAAACATTCAGTACTTC.

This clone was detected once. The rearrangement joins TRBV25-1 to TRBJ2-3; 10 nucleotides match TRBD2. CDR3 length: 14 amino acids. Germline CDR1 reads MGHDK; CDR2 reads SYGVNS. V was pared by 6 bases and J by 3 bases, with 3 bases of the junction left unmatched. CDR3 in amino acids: CASRSGRVTDTQYF. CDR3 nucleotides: TGTGCCAGCAGGAGCGGGAGGGTAACAGATACGCAGTATTTT.